This is a list of T cell receptor beta chains from one sample in a study of neurological immune-mediated disorders. TCRdb processed the 5' RACE reads anew with MiXCR; each CDR3 protein has one entry. The profile shows about 82,000 distinct CDR3 sequences, just over 2.5% of them singletons. The sequencing sample was made of PBMCs. These receptors all come from a woman aged 25 to 39 with multiple sclerosis. Both conserved end residues are part of each CDR3. A D gene is named only where the DNA matches it firmly. Expanded clones are given a class, and other clones once, few, many or no size at all.

>many|TRBJ2-1|TRBV5-1|TRBD1
TGCGCCAGCAGCTTGGGGGACAGGGTCGGGGATGAGCAGTTCTTC
CASSLGDRVGDEQFF
>many|TRBJ2-1|TRBV20-1|-
TGCAGTGCGTGGTTAGTTGGGCGGGATGAGCAGTTCTTC
CSAWLVGRDEQFF
>many|TRBJ1-1|TRBV7-6|TRBD1
TGTGCCAGCAGCCCAGGGACAGGGAGGATTGAAGCTTTCTTT
CASSPGTGRIEAFF
>many|TRBJ2-1|TRBV29-1|TRBD2
TGCAGCGTGGGACTAGCGGGGTACAATGAGCAGTTCTTC
CSVGLAGYNEQFF
>many|TRBJ2-7|TRBV5-1|-
TGCGCCAGCAGCGGGACACAAACCTACGAGCAGTACTTC
CASSGTQTYEQYF
>many|TRBJ2-5|TRBV12-3/TRBV12-4|-
TGTGCCAGCAGTTTAAGCGTCGGGACCCAGTACTTC
CASSLSVGTQYF
>many|TRBJ2-3|TRBV7-9|-
TGTGCCAGCAGCTTACGAGTTGAGCCTGGGGACACAGATACGCAGTATTTT
CASSLRVEPGDTDTQYF
>many|TRBJ1-5|TRBV27|TRBD1
TGTGCCAGCAGTTACAGGGGAGGTGTTGACGATCAGCCCCAGCATTTT
CASSYRGGVDDQPQHF
>many|TRBJ2-1|TRBV28|TRBD2
TGTGCCAGCAGTTTAACTAGCGGAAATATTGATGAGCAGTTCTTC
CASSLTSGNIDEQFF
>-|TRBJ1-5|TRBV28|-
TGTGCCAGCAGTTTCAACCGGGGGGCGTTTTATAAGACCCAGAATTTT
CASSFNRGAFYKTQNF
>many|TRBJ1-3|TRBV9|-
TGTGCCAGCAGCGTACAGGGTGGAGGAAACACCATATATTTT
CASSVQGGGNTIYF
>many|TRBJ1-1|TRBV18|-
TGTGCCAGCTCACCGGGGGCTGAGAACACTGAAGCTTTCTTT
CASSPGAENTEAFF
>many|TRBJ1-1|TRBV12-3/TRBV12-4|-
TGTGCCACGAGTTCAGGGTTAGGCACTGAAGCTTTCTTT
CATSSGLGTEAFF
>many|TRBJ1-2|TRBV7-6|-
TGTGCCAGCAGCTTAGGGTCCAGGGGCTATGGCTACACCTTC
CASSLGSRGYGYTF
>many|TRBJ1-6|TRBV20-1|TRBD1
TGCAGTGCTAGGACAGGGACCAATTCACCCCTCCACTTT
CSARTGTNSPLHF
>many|TRBJ1-1|TRBV18|-
TGTGCCAGCTCACCATCAGGGGTAAACACTGAAGCTTTCTTT
CASSPSGVNTEAFF
>many|TRBJ1-2|TRBV20-1|TRBD1
TGCAGCGCCACCCTACAGGGGAACTATGGCTACACCTTC
CSATLQGNYGYTF
>many|TRBJ2-2|TRBV3-1|-
TGTGCCAGCAGGGGTCGGGGAAGCACCGGGGAGCTGTTTTTT
CASRGRGSTGELFF
>many|TRBJ2-2|TRBV24-1|-
TGTGCCACCAGTTCAGAGTTCACCGGGGAGCTGTTTTTT
CATSSEFTGELFF
>many|TRBJ2-4|TRBV7-9|TRBD1
TGTGCCAGCAGCTTGACAGGGGCCCAGGGCAAAAACATTCAGTACTTC
CASSLTGAQGKNIQYF
>many|TRBJ2-5|TRBV11-2|-
TGTGCCAGCAGCTTAGGACGGCAAGAGACCCAGTACTTC
CASSLGRQETQYF
>many|TRBJ1-2|TRBV7-2|-
TGTGCCAGCAGCTTAGCGTCAGGGGCCAACTATGGCTACACCTTC
CASSLASGANYGYTF
>few|TRBJ2-7|TRBV6-2/TRBV6-3|-
TGTGCCAGCAGTACGACGGGACCTCCGAGACCTTACGAGCAGTACTTC
CASSTTGPPRPYEQYF
>many|TRBJ1-4|TRBV7-9|-
TGTGCCAGCAGCACCATCGACAGATACGGGGGGGGACTGTTTTTT
CASSTIDRYGGGLFF
>many|TRBJ2-1|TRBV20-1|TRBD2
TGCAGTGCTAGAAATCCGACTAGCGGTTACAATGAGCAGTTCTTC
CSARNPTSGYNEQFF
>many|TRBJ2-1|TRBV20-1|-
TGCAGTGCTAGAGGGGGGGGCGCCTACAATGAGCAGTTCTTC
CSARGGGAYNEQFF
>many|TRBJ2-3|TRBV6-5|TRBD2
TGTGCCAGCAGTTACGGGACTAGCGGGATTGATACGCAGTATTTT
CASSYGTSGIDTQYF
>many|TRBJ1-5|TRBV27|-
TGTGCCAGCAGTTTATCACAGGTTAATCAGCCCCAGCATTTT
CASSLSQVNQPQHF
>many|TRBJ2-3|TRBV20-1|TRBD2
TGCAGTGCCACCCGCGGGAGAACAGATACGCAGTATTTT
CSATRGRTDTQYF
>many|TRBJ2-3|TRBV9|-
TGTGCCAGCAGCGTGATGGGTAGTCAAGCAGATACGCAGTATTTT
CASSVMGSQADTQYF
>many|TRBJ2-7|TRBV7-2|-
TGTGCCAGCAGCAAAGGTGGTGGGCAGGGTTACGAGCAGTACTTC
CASSKGGGQGYEQYF
>many|TRBJ2-2|TRBV2|-
TGTGCCAGCAGCGAAACCAACCCTAAAAACACCGGGGAGCTGTTTTTT
CASSETNPKNTGELFF
>-|TRBJ2-7|TRBV6-2/TRBV6-3|-
TGTGCCAGCAGTTACCTCTACGAGCAGTACTTC
CASSYLYEQYF
>many|TRBJ2-5|TRBV21-1|-
TGTGCCAGCAGCGCCCGACGGAAAAGGCGGCGAGAGACCCAGTACTTC
CASSARRKRRRETQYF
>many|TRBJ1-2|TRBV7-2|TRBD1
TGTGCCAGCAGCGGGGTCAGGGGGCGGAACTATGGCTACACCTTC
CASSGVRGRNYGYTF
>many|TRBJ1-2|TRBV5-1|-
TGCGCCAGCAGCTTTCAGGGAAGTAATGGCTACACCTTC
CASSFQGSNGYTF
>many|TRBJ2-2|TRBV15|-
TGTGCCACCAAGCAGAGCTATTTTGGCACCGGGGAGCTGTTTTTT
CATKQSYFGTGELFF
>many|TRBJ1-2|TRBV2|-
TGTGCCAGCAGGGTTTTGGGGGATGGCTACACCTTC
CASRVLGDGYTF
>many|TRBJ2-1|TRBV6-2/TRBV6-3|-
TGTGCCAGCAGCTTCTCCACAGACTACAATGAGCAGTTCTTC
CASSFSTDYNEQFF
>many|TRBJ1-1|TRBV11-3|-
TGTGCCAGTACGGGAAACACTGAAGCTTTCTTT
CASTGNTEAFF
>many|TRBJ1-2|TRBV7-2|-
TGTGCCAGCAGCTCCTATTCGGGGGGCTACACCTTC
CASSSYSGGYTF
>many|TRBJ2-1|TRBV3-1|TRBD2
TGTGCCAGCAGCCAAGATCCTATGAAACTAGCGGGAGTTTACAATGAGCAGTTCTTC
CASSQDPMKLAGVYNEQFF
>many|TRBJ2-3|TRBV10-3|TRBD2
TGTGCCATCAGGGAGACTAGCGGGAGTAGGGCAAGCACAGATACGCAGTATTTT
CAIRETSGSRASTDTQYF
>many|TRBJ2-3|TRBV13|TRBD1
TGTGCCAGCAGCCACAGACAGGGGGAGTCGTCAGATACGCAGTATTTT
CASSHRQGESSDTQYF
>many|TRBJ2-7|TRBV20-1|-
TGCAGTGCTAGAGATGAACGGAACTCCTACGAGCAGTACTTC
CSARDERNSYEQYF
>many|TRBJ1-1|TRBV5-1|-
TGCGCCAGCAGCCCCGATTTCGGTGGCGCTGAAGCTTTCTTT
CASSPDFGGAEAFF